This T cell receptor beta chain was found in a study of T-cell memory formation after mild COVID-19. On this clonotype: Its antigen remains unknown.

Findings of the study overall: Clones shrinking between day 15 and 85 showed a balanced CD4/CD8 split, and those that grew later tilted toward CD4+. Some clones that responded turned up in pre-infection memory, which suggests that cross-reactive memory joined in.

One entry per CDR3 protein results from TCRdb running MiXCR on the 5' RACE reads. Among 250,000 to 300,000 distinct CDR3 sequences listed, 15% to 20% were seen once. Between the trimmed V and J ends, which lost 0 bases and 5 bases, there was a span of 14 bases. CDR3 length equals 14 residues. Germline V gene sequence: CDR1 DFQATT, CDR2 SNEGSKA (reference sequence). Sequencing was done on a sample of PBMCs or a T cell subset sorted from them (not recorded which). J is TRBJ2-7 and V is TRBV20-1; the D gene could be TRBD1 or TRBD2 (6 bases each). The source of this sequence is a man aged 18 to 29 who had mild COVID-19 (a few samples of this study predate the infection). Cell type and time point are not known. CDR3 in DNA: TGCAGTGCTAGAGATCCCTTGGGGGGCCACGAGCAGTACTTC. Protein: CSARDPLGGHEQYF.